This record looks at one T cell receptor (beta chain) sequence and its context. Antigen specificity is unknown. This specimen belongs to a study of blood T cells in healthy people across ages. Notes on the study in general: Diversity figures based on one million T cells were deemed too low.

CDR1 is LGHDT, CDR2 YNNKEL, per germline (reference sequence). The CDR3 runs to 15 residues. Trimming took 4 bases from V and 2 from J, leaving 14 bases between them. Next came a second PCR, run for about 7 to 12 cycles, which used a sample-barcoded 5' primer along with a J-beta primer mix. TCRdb processed the 5' RACE reads anew with MiXCR; each CDR3 protein has one entry. Of approximately 1,000,000 distinct CDR3 sequences detected, around two fifths appear once; the ten largest clones hold less than 15%. There were healthy Caucasian individuals from Russia, aged about 6 to 100, serving as donors. Samples each had at least 5 micrograms of total RNA extracted.

The sequenced material came from blood. This sequence was found in a man aged 18-30 years in good health. The V and J genes are TRBV3-1 and TRBJ1-2; D is uncertain. In DNA form, the CDR3 reads TGTGCCAGCAGCCCCTCCGGGGTGACCAACTATGGCTACACCTTC. Its translation: CASSPSGVTNYGYTF. The entire variable domain, with the rest obtained from reference TRBV3-1 and TRBJ1-2, is as follows: DTAVSQTPKYLVTQMGNDKSIKCEQNLGHDTMYWYKQDSKKFLKIMFSYNNKELIINETVPNRFSPKSPDKAHLNLHINSLELGDSAVYFCASSPSGVTNYGYTFGSGTRLTVV.